This T cell receptor beta chain was identified during a study of cytomegalovirus exposure and HLA in healthy donors. Points on this clone: Antigen unknown.

General study findings and limits: Presence/absence analyses rested on an assumption that sequencing depth was roughly uniform across donors. Highest at DRB1 and lowest at HLA-C, TCR association rates differed among HLA loci in a later analysis.

60 Vbeta and 13 Jbeta primers were used in PCR. Data came from immunoSEQ multiplex PCR; TCRdb stores just in-frame clones and leaves some out. This sample's clone table lists 100,000 to 150,000 clones. Germline-derived CDR1 and CDR2 are LGHNA and YSLEER. The CDR3 has 14 residues. The V end was cut by 1 base, the J end by 1 base, with 8 bases between. The sequence derives from a man aged 18-30 years in good health and CMV-seronegative. The chain links TRBV4-3 to TRBJ2-7; maybe TRBD2 (6 bases). Sequenced material: PBMCs. Here the CDR3 reads CASSQGRASYEQYF. In nucleotides, the CDR3 is TGCGCCAGCAGCCAAGGGAGGGCTTCCTACGAGCAGTACTTC.